The 24 T cell receptor beta chains given below trace back to one sample, sequenced in a study of T-cell reconstitution after alpha-beta-depleted transplantation in children. Preparing the TCRbeta library involved the use of unique molecular identifiers. TCRdb analysed the PCR reads with MiXCR anew, one entry per CDR3 protein. The profile shows hundreds of thousands of distinct CDR3 sequences, approximately 12% of them singletons. The source material was PBMCs from the stem cell graft donor, sampled from the stem cell graft. These receptors originate from a human donor who donated a stem cell graft to a child with combined immunodeficiency.

This rearrangement joins TRBV4-3 to TRBJ2-1; 9 bases fit TRBD2. There are 16 residues in the CDR3. Germline V lookup: CDR1 LGHNA, CDR2 YSLEER. Trimming cost V 1 base and J 6 bases; bases outside gene matches: 7. CDR3 region: CASSQGTGTSSNEQFF. The CDR3 DNA reads TGCGCCAGCAGCCAAGGAACCGGGACTAGCTCCAATGAGCAGTTCTTC.

This chain connects TRBV7-2 to TRBJ1-5; 7 bases fit TRBD1. The V gene end was trimmed by 4 bases and the J gene end by 5 bases; junction bases not matched to a gene: 11. Germline loops: CDR1 SGHTA, CDR2 FQGNSA. This CDR3 comprises 16 residues. This CDR3 reads CASSSFGTEGDQPQHF. CDR3 nucleotide sequence: TGTGCCAGCAGCTCCTTCGGGACAGAGGGCGATCAGCCCCAGCATTTT.

This clonotype has at least ten counts. The chain combines TRBV5-1 with TRBJ2-1; either TRBD1 or TRBD2 may supply D (5 bases each). The length of the CDR3 is 15 residues. V lost 4 bases, J lost 2 bases, and 13 bases lay in between. Germline CDR1 is SGHRS and CDR2 is YFSETQ. In DNA form, the CDR3 reads TGCGCCAGCAGCCTTAGGGACCCCCCCTACAATGAGCAGTTCTTC. It specifies CASSLRDPPYNEQFF.

The chain links TRBV11-3 to TRBJ2-1; the D gene is possibly TRBD2 (6 bases). In germline, CDR1 is SGHNT, CDR2 YENEEA. V lost 2 bases and J 5 bases, leaving 13 bases between the germline ends. This CDR3 region has 15 residues. The chain's CDR3 is CASSLLGGVDNEQFF. The CDR3 nucleotides read TGTGCCAGCAGCTTATTAGGCGGGGTGGACAATGAGCAGTTCTTC. The whole variable domain, remainder taken from reference TRBV11-3 and TRBJ2-1, is EAGVVQSPRYKIIEKKQPVAFWCNPISGHNTLYWYLQNLGQGPELLIRYENEEAVDDSQLPKDRFSAERLKGVDSTLKIQPAELGDSAVYLCASSLLGGVDNEQFFGPGTRLTVL.

The chain combines TRBV9 with TRBJ2-3; 13 bases match TRBD2. The CDR3 loop spans 21 amino acids. CDR1 and CDR2 from the germline V gene are SGDLS and YYNGEE. Trimming cost V 4 bases and J 5 bases; bases outside gene matches: 22. The CDR3 nucleotides are TGTGCCAGCAGCCCCCCTCCCCTCCCCTCCACTAGCGGGGGGGCCGGAGATACGCAGTATTTT. This codes for CASSPPPLPSTSGGAGDTQYF.

This clonotype was detected many times. The chain has TRBV20-1 and TRBJ2-1; D call uncertain. V lost 6 bases and J lost 5, with 20 bases in between. The CDR3 sequence is 15 residues long. Per germline, CDR1 DFQATT and CDR2 SNEGSKA (reference sequence). Here the CDR3 reads CSAPTPSALNNEQFF. The CDR3 region has the DNA TGCAGTGCCCCGACGCCCAGCGCCCTTAACAATGAGCAGTTCTTC.

This clonotype was seen at least ten times. The rearrangement joins TRBV24-1 to TRBJ2-3; D call uncertain. The V gene's germline CDR1 is KGHDR and CDR2 SFDVKD. With 3 bases removed from V and 2 bases from J, the gap between germline ends came to 11 bases. This CDR3 spans 15 amino acids. The CDR3 DNA sequence: TGTGCCACCAGTGATCCCACAAACCCCACAGATACGCAGTATTTT. Translation: CATSDPTNPTDTQYF.

This clonotype was counted ten times or more. This chain connects TRBV29-1 to TRBJ2-3; no clear D. The germline CDR1 and CDR2 sequences are SQVTM and ANQGSEA. The CDR3 is 17 residues long. V was pared by 8 bases and J by 1 base, with 25 bases between. CDR3 in amino acids: CSSRLGIPPIGTDTQYF. CDR3 nucleotide sequence: TGCAGCTCAAGGCTCGGCATTCCTCCGATCGGCACAGATACGCAGTATTTT.

This clonotype was seen only a few times. J is TRBJ1-1 and V is TRBV28, with D possibly being TRBD1 (6 bases). The CDR3 totals 16 residues. Germline values: CDR1 MDHEN, CDR2 SYDVKM. The V and J ends lost 5 bases and 4 bases respectively, with 20 bases between them. This chain's CDR3 is CASSGYGWGRLTEAFF. CDR3 sequence (DNA): TGTGCCAGCAGTGGTTATGGTTGGGGGCGCCTCACTGAAGCTTTCTTT.

In its sample, this clonotype was seen many times. The V and J genes are TRBV12-3 or TRBV12-4 and TRBJ2-1; TRBD1 matches 9 bases. This CDR3 is 15 amino acids long. V dropped 5 bases and J dropped 9; count of bases not matched to a gene: 11. The CDR3 loop is CASSPGTGQVGEQFF. The CDR3 DNA reads as TGTGCCAGCAGTCCCGGGACAGGGCAGGTAGGTGAGCAGTTCTTC.

This chain connects TRBV6-2 or TRBV6-3 to TRBJ1-5; D gene unclear. The CDR3 has 15 residues. From germline, CDR1 is MNHEY and CDR2 SVGEGT. Deletions cut 4 bases from V and 5 bases from J, with 15 bases between. The CDR3 loop is CASSSARRSYQPQHF. DNA of the CDR3: TGTGCCAGCAGTTCCGCAAGGAGGAGTTATCAGCCCCAGCATTTT.

This clonotype was seen only a few times. The genes are TRBV2 and TRBJ2-3; D tentatively reads TRBD1 or TRBD2 (5 bases each). This CDR3 is 14 amino acids long. Per germline, CDR1 SNHLY and CDR2 FYNNEI. Trimming pared 7 bases from V and 8 bases from J, leaving 19 bases between. DNA of the CDR3: TGTGCCAGCAACGAAGAGGGGACGACGGGTACGCAGTATTTT. Translating gives CASNEEGTTGTQYF.

The gene calls are TRBV5-1 and TRBJ2-1; TRBD2 matches 8 bases. V was clipped by 4 bases and J by 3 bases; unmatched bases: 6. Germline CDR1 is SGHRS and CDR2 is YFSETQ. The CDR3 is 15 amino acids. CDR3 region: CASSLPLADYNEQFF. The CDR3 coding sequence is TGCGCCAGCAGCCTACCACTAGCGGACTACAATGAGCAGTTCTTC.

In this sample, this clonotype turned up many times. The chain couples TRBV28 to TRBJ1-2; D ambiguous. This CDR3 contains 16 residues. Germline CDR1 and CDR2: MDHEN and SYDVKM. V lost 0 bases to trimming and J lost 4 bases, with 15 bases between them. Written as DNA, the CDR3 is TGTGCCAGCAGTTTATGGGGCGGTCAGAGCCTCTATGGCTACACCTTC. Translated, it gives CASSLWGGQSLYGYTF.

This clonotype was seen ten or more times. This chain connects TRBV6-5 to TRBJ1-3; the match to TRBD1 covers 9 bases. The CDR3 runs 14 residues. Germline-derived CDR1 and CDR2 are MNHEY and SVGAGI. V was clipped by 7 bases and J by 4 bases; unmatched bases: 5. In DNA form, the CDR3 reads TGTGCCAGCAAGAAGGGGACAGGGGGAAACACCATATATTTT. Protein: CASKKGTGGNTIYF.

This rearrangement joins TRBV6-5 to TRBJ2-7; D gene unclear. Per germline, CDR1 MNHEY and CDR2 SVGAGI. The CDR3 extends over 11 amino acids. Trimming shortened V by 6 bases and J by 5 bases, and 8 bases separated the two germline ends. The CDR3 region is CASRYHDEQYF. The CDR3 DNA is TGTGCCAGCAGGTACCATGACGAGCAGTACTTC.

This clonotype was counted many times. The rearrangement links TRBV12-3 or TRBV12-4 to TRBJ1-5; D uncertain. CDR3 length equals 12 residues. V gave up 0 bases and J gave up 7 bases, with 4 bases separating them. The CDR3, as DNA: TGTGCCAGCAGTTTAGCGCGACAGCCCCAGCATTTT. Protein sequence: CASSLARQPQHF.

This chain joins TRBV6-5 and TRBJ2-1, with TRBD2 matching 14 bases. The ends lost 5 bases at V and 9 bases at J; junction bases unmatched: 9. The length of the CDR3 is 16 residues. Germline V gives CDR1 MNHEY, CDR2 SVGAGI. Here the CDR3 DNA reads TGTGCCAGCAGTCACTGGGGACTAGCGGGAGAGGTTGAGCAGTTCTTC. It codes for CASSHWGLAGEVEQFF.

The chain links TRBV6-5 to TRBJ2-3, with D perhaps matching TRBD1 or TRBD2 (5 bases each). The CDR3 is made up of 15 amino acids. From germline, CDR1 is MNHEY and CDR2 SVGAGI. Trimming cost V 3 bases and J 1 base, with 11 bases left between them. The DNA of the CDR3 is TGTGCCAGCAGTTATCGGGAAGGGGGCACAGATACGCAGTATTTT. This encodes CASSYREGGTDTQYF.

V usage is TRBV7-2 and J usage is TRBJ2-7; 10 positions agree with TRBD1. After removal of 5 bases from V and 4 bases from J, the junction contained 8 bases not matched to a gene. This CDR3 has 15 amino acids. The germline V gene has CDR1 SGHTA and CDR2 FQGNSA. Written as DNA, the CDR3 is TGTGCCAGCAGCCAAAGCGGGACAGGGGCATACGAGCAGTACTTC. Its translation: CASSQSGTGAYEQYF. Drawing the rest from reference TRBV7-2 and TRBJ2-7, the complete variable domain is GAGVSQSPSNKVTEKGKDVELRCDPISGHTALYWYRQSLGQGLEFLIYFQGNSAPDKSGLPSDRFSAERTGGSVSTLTIQRTQQEDSAVYLCASSQSGTGAYEQYFGPGTRLTVT.

V gene TRBV6-1 combines with J gene TRBJ1-2; 7 bases match TRBD1. CDR1 and CDR2 from the germline V gene are MNHNS and SASEGT. V shed 7 bases, J shed 4 bases, and the junction held 12 bases outside the gene matches. This CDR3 is built from 15 residues. CDR3 residues: CASTGGNRGSYGYTF. Here the CDR3 DNA reads TGTGCCAGCACCGGAGGGAACAGGGGAAGCTATGGCTACACCTTC.

The chain has TRBV6-2 or TRBV6-3 and TRBJ2-7; TRBD1 aligns across 7 bases. The CDR3 is 17 amino acids. The germline V gene has CDR1 MNHEY and CDR2 SVGEGT. Trimming cost V 0 bases and J 4 bases; bases outside gene matches: 12. The DNA of the CDR3 is TGTGCCAGCAGTTACTCGAGTTACGGACAGGACATGTACGAGCAGTACTTC. Translated, it gives CASSYSSYGQDMYEQYF.

A few counts support this clonotype. The chain employs TRBV7-9 and TRBJ1-6; 7 nucleotides match TRBD1. The trim removed 4 bases at V and 4 bases at J, leaving 7 bases unmatched. The CDR3 consists of 16 residues. CDR1 is SEHNR and CDR2 is FQNEAQ in the germline V gene (reference sequence). The CDR3 region has the DNA TGTGCCAGCAGCTCTCCCGGGACAGAGTATAATTCACCCCTCCACTTT. Translating it yields CASSSPGTEYNSPLHF.

This clonotype was detected only a few times. This chain links TRBV20-1 with TRBJ2-7; 8 bases match TRBD2. Germline V gene data show CDR1 as DFQATT and CDR2 as SNEGSKA (reference sequence). V was clipped by 3 bases and J by 0 bases; unmatched bases: 7. The CDR3 totals 15 residues. The CDR3 loop is CSASSMRGVSYEQYF. The CDR3 DNA is TGCAGTGCTAGTTCTATGCGGGGGGTCTCCTACGAGCAGTACTTC.